Following are 14 T cell receptor beta chains from one sample sequenced in a study of PD-L1 blockade in urothelial cancer listed by TCRdb under 2017. The time point label on this specimen signifies: pretreatment tumor sample. The library came from the immunoSEQ multiplex PCR assay. Here the immuneACCESS table is served through TCRdb, limited to in-frame sequences with V and J called. Missing clones are a known gap in these copies; in checked studies unresolved V genes cover under half, and the rest lacks a known reason. The sample table records roughly 650 clones; approximately 35% of these occur just once. Jointly, the top ten make up around 10% of the sample. Specimen: tumor tissue, collected before atezolizumab (anti-PD-L1) treatment. These receptors were collected from a man aged 55 to 70 with urothelial cancer.

The chain is built from TRBV29-1 and TRBJ2-1; D is undetermined. The CDR3 spans 13 residues. Germline V gives CDR1 SQVTM, CDR2 ANQGSEA. The V end lost 5 bases, the J end lost 6 bases, and 14 bases lay between the germline ends. The CDR3 loop reads CSVTPTNPNEQFF. DNA of the CDR3: TGCAGCGTTACTCCCACCAACCCCAATGAGCAGTTCTTC.

The chain uses TRBV19 and TRBJ1-1, with D perhaps TRBD1 (6 bases). Trimming left V 11 bases short and J 0 bases short, with 19 bases between. CDR3 length: 15 residues. Germline CDR1 is LNHDA and CDR2 is SQIVND (reference sequence). The CDR3 protein is CAVRGISLMNTEAFF. Here the CDR3 DNA reads TGTGCCGTCAGGGGCATCTCCCTAATGAACACTGAAGCTTTCTTT.

The chain employs TRBV11-3 and TRBJ2-7, with TRBD2 matching 8 bases. The CDR3 extends over 14 amino acids. In germline, CDR1 is SGHNT, CDR2 YENEEA. V shed 5 bases and J 4 bases; nucleotides not matched to a gene: 7. Here the CDR3 DNA reads TGTGCCAGCAGCGGGGGACTAGAAAAGTACGAGCAGTACTTC. Its translation is CASSGGLEKYEQYF.

This rearrangement joins TRBV28 to TRBJ1-2; 7 nucleotides align to TRBD1. The V gene end was trimmed by 6 bases and the J gene end by 2 bases; junction bases not matched to a gene: 6. The CDR3 extends over 14 amino acids. The germline CDR1 and CDR2 sequences are MDHEN and SYDVKM. The CDR3 DNA sequence: TGTGCCAGCAGATCGGGACAGACAAACTATGGCTACACCTTC. It is translated as CASRSGQTNYGYTF.

There are a few counts of this clone. The chain uses TRBV6-8 and TRBJ2-5; 10 bases line up with TRBD1. The CDR3 has 13 residues. V lost 8 bases and J lost 5; bases outside the gene matches: 5. Germline assignment: CDR1 MNHGY and CDR2 SAAAGT. CDR3 region: CASRQGAKETQYF. The CDR3 DNA sequence: TGTGCCAGCCGACAGGGGGCTAAGGAGACCCAGTACTTC.

This sequence joins TRBV29-1 and TRBJ2-1, with D maybe TRBD2 (6 bases). The CDR3 has 15 residues. Trimming removed 8 bases at V and 7 bases at J, with 24 bases between. The germline V gene encodes CDR1 SQVTM and CDR2 ANQGSEA. This CDR3 is CSHWDWRDRYNEQFF. CDR3 DNA sequence: TGCAGCCACTGGGATTGGCGGGATCGGTATAATGAGCAGTTCTTC.

In its sample, this clone was seen a few times. The chain combines TRBV6-8 with TRBJ1-3, with no clear D. CDR3 length: 20 amino acids. Germline CDR1 MNHGY, CDR2 SAAAGT. V lost 5 bases to trimming and J lost 3 bases, with 29 bases between them. The CDR3 spells CASSDERSTPGGEGGNTIYF. DNA of the CDR3: TGTGCCAGCAGTGACGAGAGGTCTACACCCGGCGGGGAAGGTGGAAACACCATATATTTT.

This clone was seen only a few times. The V call is TRBV6-8, the J call TRBJ2-7; 7 bases map to TRBD1. V shed 5 bases and J 3 bases; nucleotides not matched to a gene: 16. Germline loops: CDR1 MNHGY, CDR2 SAAAGT. The CDR3 covers 17 residues. CDR3 DNA: TGTGCCAGCAGTGTCCTGGGGACAGTAGGACGAAACTACGAGCAGTACTTC. Protein: CASSVLGTVGRNYEQYF.

This chain connects TRBV19 to TRBJ2-1, with a tentative D call TRBD1 (5 bases). V was shortened by 6 bases and J by 6 bases, with 24 bases between the two germline ends. Germline V gene data show CDR1 as LNHDA and CDR2 as SQIVND (reference sequence). The CDR3 runs to 17 residues. The CDR3 nucleotides are TGTGCCAGTAGCATCGCCCCAACCAGGGCTAGATTCAATGAGCAGTTCTTC. Its protein product is CASSIAPTRARFNEQFF.

This clone was seen only a few times. The V and J genes are TRBV6-8 and TRBJ1-2, with 12 bases lining up with TRBD1. The V and J ends lost 7 bases and 7 bases, in that order; junction bases with no gene match: 10. The length of the CDR3 is 15 residues. Germline CDR1 reads MNHGY; CDR2 reads SAAAGT. As DNA, the CDR3 is TGTGCCAGCACCCCGGGACAGGGGGCGCGCGCTGGCTACACCTTC. Protein sequence: CASTPGQGARAGYTF.

This clone was observed a few times. The rearrangement uses TRBV18 and TRBJ1-1, with unresolved D. The CDR3 runs 16 residues. Germline lookup yields CDR1 KGHSH and CDR2 LQKENI. V lost 6 bases, J lost 0 bases, and 17 bases lay in between. The CDR3 nucleotides read TGTGCCAGCTCCTACGGCCCTACCAGGATGAACACTGAAGCTTTCTTT. Encoded protein: CASSYGPTRMNTEAFF.

The sample holds a few counts of this clone. The chain carries TRBV7-1 and TRBJ1-1, with TRBD1 matching 9 bases. TRBV7-1 is sorted into the ORF group, with uncertain function. The junction had 11 bases not matched to a gene; V was cut back by 6 bases and J by 6 bases. This CDR3 is 15 amino acids long. The CDR3 sequence is CASSRGQGRSAEAFF. In DNA, the CDR3 is TGTGCCAGCAGTAGGGGACAGGGCAGGAGCGCTGAAGCTTTCTTT.

This chain joins TRBV30 and TRBJ2-7, with D maybe TRBD2 (6 bases). The CDR3 contains 13 residues. CDR1 is GTSNPN, CDR2 SVGIG, per germline (reference sequence). Trimming removed 2 bases at V and 7 bases at J, with 15 bases between. CDR3 loop: CAWSRGTLGEQYF. In DNA form, the CDR3 reads TGTGCCTGGAGTCGCGGGACCCTGGGGGAGCAGTACTTC.

This clone was seen a few times. The chain recombines TRBV11-3 with TRBJ2-3, with unresolved D. The CDR3 runs to 14 residues. Per germline, CDR1 SGHNT and CDR2 YENEEA. V gave up 1 base and J gave up 1 base, with 6 bases separating them. The CDR3: CASSLVSRTDTQYF. The CDR3 bases are TGTGCCAGCAGCTTAGTGTCTCGCACAGATACGCAGTATTTT. The full variable domain, its missing parts supplied by reference TRBV11-3 and TRBJ2-3, is EAGVVQSPRYKIIEKKQPVAFWCNPISGHNTLYWYLQNLGQGPELLIRYENEEAVDDSQLPKDRFSAERLKGVDSTLKIQPAELGDSAVYLCASSLVSRTDTQYFGPGTRLTVL.